This T cell receptor (beta chain) was sequenced during a study of cytomegalovirus exposure and HLA in healthy donors. Study observations and caveats: Reportedly, diagnosis of cytomegalovirus status by the classifier showed high specificity and sensitivity. The finding came from a later analysis; first-cohort TCR clusters tended to co-occur in the 95 to 150 validation repertoires. For most TCR sequences rarity was the rule, although some public TCRs occurred in many donors. The study recorded about 160 TCR beta chains that were cytomegalovirus-associated.

A note on this clone: Its antigen is still unknown.

Profiled with immunoSEQ multiplex PCR; TCRdb holds only in-frame clones, not every one. The data contain about 200,000 clones, less than 90% of them singletons. The source is a woman between 18 and 29 years old in good health and CMV-seronegative. The sequencing sample was made of PBMCs.

DNA of the CDR3: TGTGCCAGCAGAGTCAGGGGGTCCTCTTCCTACGAGCAGTACTTC. This sequence encodes CASRVRGSSSYEQYF. J is TRBJ2-7 and V is TRBV27, with 7 nucleotides matching TRBD1. The CDR3 spans 15 residues. Trimming cost V 6 bases and J 1 base; bases outside gene matches: 9. Germline assignment: CDR1 MNHEY and CDR2 SMNVEV (reference sequence).